The 10 T cell receptor beta chains listed next were all sequenced from one sample in a study of vaccination and CD4 T cells after COVID-19. Antigens for these TCRs are unknown. Cultured CD4+ T-cell DNA underwent Oncomine TCR Beta short-read sequencing. TCRdb recomputed calls from the PCR reads with MiXCR, one row per CDR3 protein. The table includes roughly 12,000 distinct CDR3 sequences, 76% detected once. Treatment meaning: roughly nine-day PBMC culture with coronavirus spike peptide pools or control peptides (ViraFEST assay). Sequenced input: CD4+ T cells from blood, cultured in vitro. These receptors were collected from a human donor who had recovered from COVID-19.

This chain joins TRBV19 and TRBJ2-5; D remains ambiguous. Germline V gives CDR1 LNHDA, CDR2 SQIVND (reference sequence). This CDR3 is built from 14 residues. V lost 3 bases and J lost 2, with 10 bases in between. The DNA of the CDR3 is TGTGCCAGTAGTATGAGTGTGGGTCAAGAGACCCAGTACTTC. This gives the protein CASSMSVGQETQYF.

This chain links TRBV7-3 with TRBJ1-1; D gene unclear. With 9 bases removed from V and 0 bases from J, the gap between germline ends came to 11 bases. Looked up from germline, CDR1 is SGHTA and CDR2 is FQGTGA. The CDR3 is 13 amino acids. The CDR3 is CASKGGMNTEAFF. CDR3 nucleotides: TGTGCCAGTAAAGGCGGGATGAACACTGAAGCTTTCTTT.

The V gene is TRBV2, the J gene TRBJ1-2; D might be TRBD1 (5 bases). Germline V gives CDR1 SNHLY, CDR2 FYNNEI. This CDR3 spans 14 amino acids. Trimming pared 7 bases from V and 6 bases from J, leaving 18 bases between. This chain's CDR3 is CASNYLRDRHGYTF. CDR3 in DNA: TGTGCCAGCAATTATCTCCGGGACCGACATGGCTACACCTTC. The whole variable domain, remainder taken from reference TRBV2 and TRBJ1-2, is EPEVTQTPSHQVTQMGQEVILRCVPISNHLYFYWYRQILGQKVEFLVSFYNNEISEKSEIFDDQFSVERPDGSNFTLKIRSTKLEDSAMYFCASNYLRDRHGYTFGSGTRLTVV.

The chain has TRBV14 and TRBJ2-5; 7 bases are a match to TRBD2. The CDR3 spans 13 residues. Germline CDR1 reads SGHDN; CDR2 reads FVKESK. V was clipped by 2 bases and J by 4 bases; unmatched bases: 1. CDR3 in DNA: TGTGCCAGCAGCCAATCGGGGGGAGAGACCCAGTACTTC. This translates into CASSQSGGETQYF.

The chain couples TRBV19 to TRBJ1-2; maybe TRBD1 (5 bases). V was trimmed by 3 bases and J by 3 bases, leaving 17 bases between them. The germline V gene has CDR1 LNHDA and CDR2 SQIVND (reference sequence). The CDR3 sequence is 16 residues long. This CDR3 is CASSIGAGYVDYGYTF. CDR3 coding DNA: TGTGCCAGTAGTATTGGGGCAGGTTACGTTGACTATGGCTACACCTTC.

J is TRBJ1-6 and V is TRBV27, with 9 positions matching TRBD1. From germline, CDR1 is MNHEY and CDR2 SMNVEV (reference sequence). V gave up 3 bases and J gave up 10 bases; unmatched junction bases: 13. The CDR3 extends over 17 amino acids. CDR3 DNA: TGTGCCAGCAGTTTGGACAGGGGTGGTTTATCTTACTCACCCCTCCACTTT. Protein sequence: CASSLDRGGLSYSPLHF.

V usage is TRBV10-3 and J usage is TRBJ1-2, with D possibly matching TRBD1 (5 bases). V lost 6 bases and J 5 bases, leaving 16 bases between the germline ends. Germline loops: CDR1 ENHRY, CDR2 SYGVKD. This CDR3 spans 14 amino acids. The CDR3 DNA follows: TGTGCCATCAGCGTCGGGGGTCGTCAATATGGCTACACCTTC. Its protein product is CAISVGGRQYGYTF.

This chain links TRBV28 with TRBJ1-5; D uncertain. The ends were cut back, 5 bases at V and 1 base at J, with 12 bases in the middle. The germline gives CDR1 MDHEN, CDR2 SYDVKM. The CDR3 is made up of 15 amino acids. The CDR3 coding sequence is TGTGCCAGCAGTCCCCCGGGGTCGAGCAATCAGCCCCAGCATTTT. This codes for CASSPPGSSNQPQHF.

The CDR3 reads CASSLDPNYGYTF. The CDR3 DNA reads as TGTGCCAGCAGCCTAGACCCTAACTATGGCTACACCTTC. The gene calls are TRBV6-1 and TRBJ1-2; D not resolved. The V and J ends lost 6 bases and 0 bases respectively, with 8 bases between them. The CDR3 covers 13 residues. The V gene's germline CDR1 is MNHNS and CDR2 SASEGT.

This clonotype was counted once. J is TRBJ1-2 and V is TRBV7-2; maybe TRBD1 (5 bases). This CDR3 contains 13 residues. The germline V gene encodes CDR1 SGHTA and CDR2 FQGNSA. V dropped 3 bases and J dropped 4 bases, with 9 bases sitting between them. The CDR3 spells CASSFAGGYGYTF. CDR3 in DNA: TGTGCCAGCAGCTTCGCCGGGGGCTATGGCTACACCTTC.